This TCR beta chain is from a study of blood T cell repertoires in COVID-19. The length of the CDR3 is 14 residues. Source study methods: Reference gene primer amplification gave estimated nucleated cell counts. Libraries were prepared by immunoSEQ multiplex PCR; TCRdb keeps only in-frame clonotypes and omits some of them. The V and J calls and the clone size are those of that table, but D and trimming were determined from the DNA. The data hold roughly 150,000 clones, with 82% observed a single time. Symptom resolution, clearance, or two negative PCRs marked the recovered donors of Cohort 3. Material for sequencing was PBMCs or T cells enriched from blood (not recorded which). The TCR sequence derives from a man in his sixties who had recovered from COVID-19. This rearrangement joins TRBV21-1 to TRBJ1-5; the table's D call TRBD1 went unverified against the DNA. TRBV21-1 is termed a pseudogene. The CDR3 coding sequence is TGTGCCAGCAGCAAAGTAGCAGGGTGGCAGCCCCAGCATTTT. This codes for CASSKVAGWQPQHF.